This note documents a single TCR beta chain sequence. Its antigen is undetermined. TCRdb passed the 5' RACE reads through MiXCR, listing each CDR3 protein once. The table lists about 1.7 million distinct CDR3 sequences, less than 35% of them singletons. This entry comes from a study of identical twins. General study findings and limits: Rather than following the same donors, the conclusions depended on cross-sectional statistical analysis.

V shed 5 bases and J shed 3 bases, with 8 bases lying between them. Germline V CDR1 and CDR2: SNHLY, FYNNEI. The CDR3 covers 13 residues. This receptor was identified in a newborn girl in good health. The chain has TRBV2 and TRBJ2-1; D is undetermined. Sequencing was carried out using cord blood. The CDR3 nucleotides are TGTGCCAGCAGTAGGCCCTTCTACAATGAGCAGTTCTTC. It specifies CASSRPFYNEQFF.